A selection of T cell receptor beta chains follows, all from one sample in a study of cytomegalovirus exposure and HLA in healthy donors. Only in-frame clones appear in the TCRdb table, and some are missing; sequencing was by immunoSEQ multiplex PCR. The sample has more than 85,000 clones, approximately 80% seen once. Sequenced: PBMCs. These receptors were obtained from a male donor in good health and CMV-seropositive. Both conserved end residues are part of each CDR3. The D gene is left open where the match is weak. Only some rows state a clone size, as once, few, many or a class for expanded clones.

CDR3nt,CDR3aa,abundance,j_gene,v_gene,d_gene,len
TGTGCCAGCTCACCTCTGGGGGGAGAGACCCAGTACTTC,CASSPLGGETQYF,NA,TRBJ2-5,TRBV18,NA,13
TGCGCCAGCAGCCCACATCGGAGCGGTCAAGAGACCCAGTACTTC,CASSPHRSGQETQYF,NA,TRBJ2-5,TRBV4-1,NA,15
TGCGCCAGCAGCCAAGATCCATCAGGCTATGGCTACACCTTC,CASSQDPSGYGYTF,NA,TRBJ1-2,TRBV4-3,NA,14
TGTGCCAGCAACCAGGGGGCGAGGACCGGGGAGCTGTTTTTT,CASNQGARTGELFF,NA,TRBJ2-2,TRBV6-6,TRBD1,14
TGCGCCAGCAGCCTTCAGGGACTGGCCGGGGCCAACGGCCTGACTTTC,CASSLQGLAGANGLTF,NA,TRBJ2-6,TRBV4-3,NA,16
TGTGCCAGCAGCTTAGGGCAGGGCAGTAACACCGGGGAGCTGTTTTTT,CASSLGQGSNTGELFF,NA,TRBJ2-2,TRBV7-6,NA,16
TGTGCCAGCACAACTGAGGGGGCACCGGGAAACACCATATATTTT,CASTTEGAPGNTIYF,NA,TRBJ1-3,TRBV9,TRBD1,15
TGTGCCAGCAGCGTAGCGGCTAGCGGTTCCATCTACGAGCAGTACTTC,CASSVAASGSIYEQYF,few,TRBJ2-7,TRBV9,TRBD2,16
TGTGCCAGCAGTTACGGAGGGGTCCCAGAGACCCAGTACTTC,CASSYGGVPETQYF,NA,TRBJ2-5,TRBV6-5,NA,14
TGTGCCAGCCGGGGACTAGCGGACAATGAGCAGTTCTTC,CASRGLADNEQFF,NA,TRBJ2-1,TRBV19,TRBD2,13
TGTGCCAGCAGCCCTGACCAGGGCTACGAGCAGTACTTC,CASSPDQGYEQYF,NA,TRBJ2-7,TRBV5-4,NA,13
TGTGCCAGCAGCGTAAGTATCGGAGAGACCCAGTACTTC,CASSVSIGETQYF,NA,TRBJ2-5,TRBV9,NA,13
TGTGCCAGCAGTCCCTCGGACAGGGTTACGCAGTATTTT,CASSPSDRVTQYF,NA,TRBJ2-3,TRBV28,TRBD1,13
TGCAGCGTCCGCTTGGCGGGGTACGAGCAGTACTTC,CSVRLAGYEQYF,NA,TRBJ2-7,TRBV29-1,NA,12
TGTGCCAGCAGCCAATCGGGACAGGGAGACACCGGGGAGCTGTTTTTT,CASSQSGQGDTGELFF,NA,TRBJ2-2,TRBV16,TRBD1,16
TGCGCCAGCGGCTTGGGCCCCCAGGGGGCCCACGAGCAGTACTTC,CASGLGPQGAHEQYF,NA,TRBJ2-7,TRBV5-1,TRBD1,15
TGTGCCAGCAGCTTGGACACCGCTGAGCAGTTCTTC,CASSLDTAEQFF,few,TRBJ2-1,TRBV7-2,NA,12
TGTGCCAGCAGTGGGTTATCCGGGAGGGCCGGAGACATTCAGTACTTC,CASSGLSGRAGDIQYF,NA,TRBJ2-4,TRBV6-1,TRBD2,16
TGTGCCAGCAGTTTGGGGGGGCTAGCCAAAAACATTCAGTACTTC,CASSLGGLAKNIQYF,NA,TRBJ2-4,TRBV28,NA,15
TGTGCCAGCAGTTACGGGCTAGCGGCGTACGAGCAGTACTTC,CASSYGLAAYEQYF,NA,TRBJ2-7,TRBV6-5,TRBD2,14
TGTGCCAGCACCGGGTGGGGCCAGAACTATGGCTACACCTTC,CASTGWGQNYGYTF,NA,TRBJ1-2,TRBV28,NA,14
TGTGCCAGCAGCTTGAGGCAGGGTCGATCAAGTGAGCAGTTCTTC,CASSLRQGRSSEQFF,few,TRBJ2-1,TRBV5-4,NA,15